The 20 T cell receptor beta chains below all came from one sample that was sequenced in a study of OX40 agonist ivuxolimab in advanced cancers. Library preparation used the immunoSEQ multiplex PCR assay. As stored in TCRdb, this immuneACCESS dataset retains in-frame rearrangements with V and J assigned. A fraction of the clones does not appear; measured against another copy, unresolved V genes explain less than half of the discrepancy, and the remainder lacks a known reason. Counted in this sample were some 20,000 clones; about four fifths of them appeared once. Of the sample, 3% to 4.5% is held by the ten largest clones. The sample consisted of CD4+ or CD8+ T cells sorted from blood, taken in a trial of the OX40 agonist ivuxolimab. These receptors were collected from an adult with an advanced solid tumor such as melanoma, head and neck, liver or kidney cancer.

The chain joins TRBV20-1 to TRBJ1-2, with D maybe TRBD1 (6 bases). This CDR3 spans 11 amino acids. The germline V gene encodes CDR1 DFQATT and CDR2 SNEGSKA (reference sequence). The CDR3 DNA sequence: TGCAGCCCAGCTCAGGGGAAGGGCTACACCTTC. Amino acids: CSPAQGKGYTF.

The chain carries TRBV19 and TRBJ2-1; the D is unclear. CDR3 length: 14 amino acids. CDR1 and CDR2 (germline): LNHDA, SQIVND (reference sequence). The V and J ends lost 4 bases and 4 bases respectively, with 11 bases between them. The CDR3 here is CASSNVLRYNEQFF. In DNA, the CDR3 is TGTGCCAGTAGTAACGTTCTCAGATACAATGAGCAGTTCTTC. Complete variable domain (other parts from reference TRBV19 and TRBJ2-1): DGGITQSPKYLFRKEGQNVTLSCEQNLNHDAMYWYRQDPGQGLRLIYYSQIVNDFQKGDIAEGYSVSREKKESFPLTVTSAQKNPTAFYLCASSNVLRYNEQFFGPGTRLTVL.

This rearrangement joins TRBV30 to TRBJ1-1, with D possibly matching TRBD1 (6 bases). The CDR3 has 16 amino acids. Trimming cost V 2 bases and J 0 bases, with 16 bases left between them. Germline V gives CDR1 GTSNPN, CDR2 SVGIG (reference sequence). This CDR3 reads CAWSRPVRGLNTEAFF. In DNA form, the CDR3 reads TGTGCCTGGAGTCGTCCGGTCAGGGGCCTGAACACTGAAGCTTTCTTT.

J is TRBJ2-1 and V is TRBV7-3; TRBD1 matches 9 bases. There are 15 residues in the CDR3. Germline loops: CDR1 SGHTA, CDR2 FQGTGA. V lost 4 bases, J lost 5 bases, and 6 bases stayed unmatched. The CDR3 bases are TGTGCCAGCAGCTCAACAGGGGGCTCGGACAATGAGCAGTTCTTC. It specifies CASSSTGGSDNEQFF.

The chain has TRBV5-4 and TRBJ2-6; no reliable D call. Deletions cut 0 bases from V and 2 bases from J, with 9 bases between. Looked up from germline, CDR1 is SGHNT and CDR2 is YYREEE (reference sequence). The CDR3 extends over 16 amino acids. CDR3 protein: CASSLGGLTGANVLTF. The DNA of the CDR3 is TGTGCCAGCAGCTTGGGCGGCTTAACTGGGGCCAACGTCCTGACTTTC.

The V call is TRBV6-5, the J call TRBJ2-7; D uncertain. The CDR3 has 11 residues. CDR1 and CDR2 (germline): MNHEY, SVGAGI. V lost 5 bases and J lost 5, with 7 bases in between. For the CDR3, the DNA is TGTGCCAGCAGTCAGGTGAACGAGCAGTACTTC. As protein: CASSQVNEQYF.

The gene calls are TRBV18 and TRBJ1-1; 8 bases agree with TRBD1. V lost 5 bases, J lost 0 bases, and 8 bases stayed unmatched. This CDR3 contains 16 residues. The germline V gene has CDR1 KGHSH and CDR2 LQKENI. CDR3 sequence (DNA): TGTGCCAGCTCATCTGGACAGGGAACTATGAACACTGAAGCTTTCTTT. This codes for CASSSGQGTMNTEAFF.

The chain joins TRBV2 to TRBJ2-1; a weak D match, TRBD2 (6 bases). Trimming removed 4 bases from V and 10 bases from J, with 8 bases in between. The CDR3 covers 11 residues. Germline loops: CDR1 SNHLY, CDR2 FYNNEI. The CDR3 protein is CASSGGREQFF. The CDR3 coding sequence is TGTGCCAGCAGTGGTGGGAGGGAGCAGTTCTTC.

The rearrangement joins TRBV5-1 to TRBJ1-5; perhaps TRBD1 as D (6 bases). Germline assignment: CDR1 SGHRS and CDR2 YFSETQ. Trimming pared 4 bases from V and 4 bases from J, leaving 15 bases between. The CDR3 is 15 residues long. In nucleotides, the CDR3 is TGCGCCAGCAGCCCTTCGACAGGAATTAATCAGCCCCAGCATTTT. This translates into CASSPSTGINQPQHF.

The chain combines TRBV7-2 with TRBJ1-2; 7 nucleotides match TRBD1. The CDR3 covers 14 residues. From germline, CDR1 is SGHTA and CDR2 FQGNSA. The ends lost 2 bases at V and 3 bases at J; junction bases unmatched: 3. The CDR3 loop is CASSLNTGDYGYTF. For the CDR3, the DNA is TGTGCCAGCAGCTTAAATACAGGGGACTATGGCTACACCTTC. The whole variable domain, filled in from reference TRBV7-2 and TRBJ1-2, reads GAGVSQSPSNKVTEKGKDVELRCDPISGHTALYWYRQSLGQGLEFLIYFQGNSAPDKSGLPSDRFSAERTGGSVSTLTIQRTQQEDSAVYLCASSLNTGDYGYTFGSGTRLTVV.

This clone was counted a few times. The V and J genes are TRBV5-6 and TRBJ2-5; TRBD2 aligns across 7 bases. The CDR3 length is 15 residues. Unmatched junction bases numbered 15, after V lost 5 bases and J lost 8 bases. Looked up from germline, CDR1 is SGHDT and CDR2 is YYEEEE. This CDR3 is CASRMGGPSGSTQYF. The CDR3 bases are TGTGCCAGCAGGATGGGAGGGCCCTCCGGTTCAACCCAGTACTTC.

This clone was seen only a few times. The chain links TRBV10-1 to TRBJ1-3; 7 bases align to TRBD1. Trimming cost V 6 bases and J 0 bases; bases outside gene matches: 2. The germline gives CDR1 WNHNN, CDR2 SYGVQD (reference sequence). This CDR3 is built from 14 residues. The CDR3 reads CASSPGGSGNTIYF. The CDR3 DNA reads TGCGCCAGCAGCCCAGGGGGCTCTGGAAACACCATATATTTT.

The chain employs TRBV19 and TRBJ2-5, with 10 nucleotides matching TRBD1. V trimming: 5 bases; J trimming: 3 bases; junction bases outside the gene matches: 15. Germline V lookup: CDR1 LNHDA, CDR2 SQIVND (reference sequence). The CDR3 runs to 18 residues. The CDR3 coding sequence is TGTGCCAGTAGTCCCCGCTCGGGGACAGGGGATCCCGAAGAGACCCAGTACTTC. This sequence encodes CASSPRSGTGDPEETQYF.

The chain is built from TRBV6-4 and TRBJ1-1; TRBD1 matches at 9 bases. The CDR3 is made up of 13 amino acids. V shed 5 bases and J 5 bases; nucleotides not matched to a gene: 3. CDR1 MRHNA and CDR2 SNTAGT come from the germline V gene. CDR3 protein: CASSRQGGTEAFF. CDR3 sequence (DNA): TGTGCCAGCAGTAGACAGGGGGGAACTGAAGCTTTCTTT.

The CDR3 sequence is CASSPGGAGADTEAFF. CDR3 nucleotide sequence: TGTGCCAGCAGTCCAGGGGGCGCTGGGGCGGACACTGAAGCTTTCTTT. This chain connects TRBV28 to TRBJ1-1; 8 bases align to TRBD1. The J segment lost 3 bases and the V segment lost 5 bases, leaving 11 bases of the junction unmatched. CDR1 is MDHEN, CDR2 SYDVKM, per germline. CDR3 length: 16 amino acids.

The chain carries TRBV5-1 and TRBJ2-3, with 8 bases fitting TRBD2. CDR1 and CDR2 from the germline V gene are SGHRS and YFSETQ. Trimming cost V 4 bases and J 3 bases; bases outside gene matches: 4. This CDR3 comprises 14 residues. CDR3 residues: CASSQAGETDTQYF. CDR3 sequence (DNA): TGCGCCAGCAGCCAAGCGGGAGAGACAGATACGCAGTATTTT.

The chain employs TRBV27 and TRBJ2-4, with D uncertain. There are 12 residues in the CDR3. With 5 bases removed from V and 11 bases from J, the gap between germline ends came to 13 bases. From germline, CDR1 is MNHEY and CDR2 SMNVEV (reference sequence). The CDR3 sequence: CASSPSAGVQYF. CDR3 in DNA: TGTGCCAGCAGTCCGTCGGCTGGGGTTCAGTACTTC.

The chain carries TRBV11-3 and TRBJ1-1, with D unclear. Trimming cost V 2 bases and J 1 base, with 11 bases left between them. CDR1 is SGHNT and CDR2 is YENEEA in the germline V gene. The CDR3 is 15 amino acids. DNA of the CDR3: TGTGCCAGCAGCTTATTAAACGTTAGGAACACTGAAGCTTTCTTT. Amino acids: CASSLLNVRNTEAFF.

This rearrangement joins TRBV11-2 to TRBJ2-1; perhaps D is TRBD1 or TRBD2 (5 bases each). The CDR3 sequence is 15 residues long. V dropped 5 bases and J dropped 4 bases, with 15 bases sitting between them. Germline loops: CDR1 SGHAT, CDR2 FQNNGV. CDR3 in DNA: TGTGCCAGCAGCCCCCGGGACCTGGGTTACAATGAGCAGTTCTTC. Protein: CASSPRDLGYNEQFF.

CDR3 loop: CASSSMNTEAFF. DNA of the CDR3: TGTGCCAGCAGTTCAATGAACACTGAAGCTTTCTTT. The chain links TRBV6-6 to TRBJ1-1; D unclear. Germline lookup yields CDR1 MNHNY and CDR2 SVGAGI (reference sequence). Trimming pared 4 bases from V and 0 bases from J, leaving 3 bases between. The CDR3 runs to 12 residues.